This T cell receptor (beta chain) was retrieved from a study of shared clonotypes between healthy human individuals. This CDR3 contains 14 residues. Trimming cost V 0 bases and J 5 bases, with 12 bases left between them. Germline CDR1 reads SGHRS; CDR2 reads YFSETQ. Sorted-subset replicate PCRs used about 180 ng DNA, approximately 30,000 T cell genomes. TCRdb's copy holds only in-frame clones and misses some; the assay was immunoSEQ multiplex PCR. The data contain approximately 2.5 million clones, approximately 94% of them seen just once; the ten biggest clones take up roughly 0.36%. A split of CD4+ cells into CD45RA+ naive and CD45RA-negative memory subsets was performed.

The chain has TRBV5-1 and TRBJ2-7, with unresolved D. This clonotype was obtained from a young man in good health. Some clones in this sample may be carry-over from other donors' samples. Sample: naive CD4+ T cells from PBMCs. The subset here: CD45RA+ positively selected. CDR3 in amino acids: CASSLAVTAHEQYF. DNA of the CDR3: TGCGCCAGCAGCTTGGCCGTGACGGCCCACGAGCAGTACTTC.